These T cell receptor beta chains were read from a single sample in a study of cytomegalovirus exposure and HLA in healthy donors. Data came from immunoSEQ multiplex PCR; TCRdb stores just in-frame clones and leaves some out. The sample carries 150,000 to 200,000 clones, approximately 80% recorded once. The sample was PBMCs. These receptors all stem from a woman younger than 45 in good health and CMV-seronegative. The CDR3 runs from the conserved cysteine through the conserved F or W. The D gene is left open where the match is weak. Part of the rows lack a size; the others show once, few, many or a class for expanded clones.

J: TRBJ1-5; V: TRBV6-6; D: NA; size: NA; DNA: TGTGCCAGCAGCAGAGGAGATCAGCCCCAGCATTTT; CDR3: CASSRGDQPQHF
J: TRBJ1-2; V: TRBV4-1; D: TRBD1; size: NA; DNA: TGCGCCAGCAGCCCCGGGACAGGGATGGGCTACACCTTC; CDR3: CASSPGTGMGYTF
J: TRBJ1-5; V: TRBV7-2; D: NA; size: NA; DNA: TGTGCCAGCAGTTCGACAGTTTATAGCAATCAGCCCCAGCATTTT; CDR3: CASSSTVYSNQPQHF
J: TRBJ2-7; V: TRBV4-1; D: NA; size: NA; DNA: TGCGCCAGCAGCCCTGGACTGCGAAACTCCTACGAGCAGTACTTC; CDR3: CASSPGLRNSYEQYF
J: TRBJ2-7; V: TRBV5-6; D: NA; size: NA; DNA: TGTGCCAGCAGCACCGCCAGATACGAGCAGTACTTC; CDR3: CASSTARYEQYF
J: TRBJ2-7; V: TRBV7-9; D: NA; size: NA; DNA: TGTGCCAGCAGCTTAGCGGGGCACGAGCAGTACTTC; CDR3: CASSLAGHEQYF
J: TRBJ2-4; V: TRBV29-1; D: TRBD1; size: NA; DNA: TGCAGCGTTGAGGGGACAGGGGGCTCTAAAAACATTCAGTACTTC; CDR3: CSVEGTGGSKNIQYF
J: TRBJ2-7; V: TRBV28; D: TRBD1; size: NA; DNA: TGTGCCAGCAGTTTAAATCTCGGACAGGGCTCCTACGAGCAGTACTTC; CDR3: CASSLNLGQGSYEQYF
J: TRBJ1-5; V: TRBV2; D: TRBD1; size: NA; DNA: TGTGCCAGCAGTGTAACAGGGGGCTCTCAGCCCCAGCATTTT; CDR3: CASSVTGGSQPQHF
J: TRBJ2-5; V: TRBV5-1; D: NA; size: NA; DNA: TGCGCCAGCAGCTTGGCCGATCAGTTCCAAGAGACCCAGTACTTC; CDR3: CASSLADQFQETQYF
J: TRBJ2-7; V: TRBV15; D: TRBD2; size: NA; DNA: TGTGCCACCAGCACGACTAGCGCCTACGAGCAGTACTTC; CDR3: CATSTTSAYEQYF
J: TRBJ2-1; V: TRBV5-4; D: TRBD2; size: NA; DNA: TGTGCCAGCCGACTAGCGGGAGTGGGTAATGAGCAGTTCTTC; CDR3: CASRLAGVGNEQFF
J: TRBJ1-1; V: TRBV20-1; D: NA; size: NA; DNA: TGCAGTGCCTCGAACACTGAAGCTTTCTTT; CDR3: CSASNTEAFF
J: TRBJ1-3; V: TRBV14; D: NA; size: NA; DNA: TGTGCCAGCAGCCAAGCCTTCTCTGGAAACACCATATATTTT; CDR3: CASSQAFSGNTIYF
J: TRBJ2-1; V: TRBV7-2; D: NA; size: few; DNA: TGTGCCAGCAGCTTAGTTGGGGCGCGGGAGCAGTTCTTC; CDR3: CASSLVGAREQFF
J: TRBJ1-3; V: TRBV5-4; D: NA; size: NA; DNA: TGTGCCAGCAGCTCAAAGAAAGGAGCTGGAAACACCATATATTTT; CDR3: CASSSKKGAGNTIYF
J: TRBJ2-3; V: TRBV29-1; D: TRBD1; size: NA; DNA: TGCAGCGCGGACAGGGGCAGCACAGATACGCAGTATTTT; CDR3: CSADRGSTDTQYF
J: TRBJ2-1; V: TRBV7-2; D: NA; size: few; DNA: TGTGCCAGCAGCTATACTTGGAGTGAGCAGTTCTTC; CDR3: CASSYTWSEQFF
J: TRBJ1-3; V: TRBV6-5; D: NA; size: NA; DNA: TGTGCCAGCAAGTTCGGGTTTTCTGGAAACACCATATATTTT; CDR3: CASKFGFSGNTIYF
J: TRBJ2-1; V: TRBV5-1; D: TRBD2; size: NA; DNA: TGCGCCAGCAGCGGGACTAGCGGAACTTTATTTGATGAGCAGTTCTTC; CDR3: CASSGTSGTLFDEQFF
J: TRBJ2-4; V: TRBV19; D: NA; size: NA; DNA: TGTGCCAGTAGTATCTTTGGAGGGGCTTTAGCCAAAAACATTCAGTACTTC; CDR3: CASSIFGGALAKNIQYF
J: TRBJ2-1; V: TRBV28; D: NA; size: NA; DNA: TGTGCCAGCAGGGGGCGACAGTACAATGAGCAGTTCTTC; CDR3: CASRGRQYNEQFF
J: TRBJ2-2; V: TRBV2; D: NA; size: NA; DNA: TGTGCCAGCACCCTTAGGACAACCGCGAACACCGGGGAGCTGTTTTTT; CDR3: CASTLRTTANTGELFF
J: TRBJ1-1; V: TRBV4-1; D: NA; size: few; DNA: TGCGCCAGCAGCCAAGATCGTGGCTGGGAAGCTTTCTTT; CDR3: CASSQDRGWEAFF
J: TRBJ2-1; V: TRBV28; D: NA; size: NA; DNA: TGTGCCAGCAGTTTAGGGAGCTCCTACAATGAGCAGTTCTTC; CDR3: CASSLGSSYNEQFF
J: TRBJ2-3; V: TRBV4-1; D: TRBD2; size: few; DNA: TGCGCCAGCAGCCAGCGGGAGGCCGGAGGCAGGGATACGCAGTATTTT; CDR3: CASSQREAGGRDTQYF
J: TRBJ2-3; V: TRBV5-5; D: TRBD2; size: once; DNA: TGTGCCAGCAGCCCAGGACTAGCGGGGGCCTATACGCAGTATTTT; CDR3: CASSPGLAGAYTQYF
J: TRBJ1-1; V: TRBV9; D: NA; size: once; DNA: TGTGCCAGCAGCCCCCATAGACAGCTGAACACTGAAGCTTTCTTT; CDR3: CASSPHRQLNTEAFF
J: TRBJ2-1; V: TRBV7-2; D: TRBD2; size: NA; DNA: TGTGCCAGCAGCTTAGCCTCCGGGACTAGGGTTTCTTACAATGAGCAGTTCTTC; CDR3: CASSLASGTRVSYNEQFF
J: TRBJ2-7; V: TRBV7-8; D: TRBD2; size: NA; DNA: TGTGCCAGCAGCTTTAGCGGGGCGACCGGCAACTACGAGCAGTACTTC; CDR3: CASSFSGATGNYEQYF
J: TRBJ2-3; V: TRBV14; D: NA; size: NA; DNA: TGTGCCAGCAGCCCCCTCGGGAGGACAGAGGCAGATACGCAGTATTTT; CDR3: CASSPLGRTEADTQYF
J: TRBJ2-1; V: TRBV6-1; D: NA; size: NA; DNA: TGTGCCAGCAGTGAAGACAGGGCCTACAATGAGCAGTTCTTC; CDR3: CASSEDRAYNEQFF
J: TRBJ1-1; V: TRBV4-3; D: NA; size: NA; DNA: TGCGCCAGCAGCCAAGATCGGCAGGGGCACACTGAAGCTTTCTTT; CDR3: CASSQDRQGHTEAFF
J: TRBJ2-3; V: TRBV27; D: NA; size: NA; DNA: TGTGCCAGCTCGCTCCCAACTAGCACAGATACGCAGTATTTT; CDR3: CASSLPTSTDTQYF
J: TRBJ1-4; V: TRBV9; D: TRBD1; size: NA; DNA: TGTGCCAGCAGCGCGGACAGGGGAGGTGAAAAACTGTTTTTT; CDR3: CASSADRGGEKLFF
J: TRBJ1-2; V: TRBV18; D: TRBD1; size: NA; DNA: TGTGCCAGCTCACCGTCGGACAGGACTAAGGGCTACACCTTC; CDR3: CASSPSDRTKGYTF
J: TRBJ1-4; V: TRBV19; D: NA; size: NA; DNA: TGTGCCAGTACCCGAGGGAGGCAGGACCATGAAAAACTGTTTTTT; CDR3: CASTRGRQDHEKLFF
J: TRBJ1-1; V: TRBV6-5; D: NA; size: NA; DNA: TGTGCCAGCAGTTACTCCCGGGGACTTTCAAGCGGAGCTTTCTTT; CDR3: CASSYSRGLSSGAFF
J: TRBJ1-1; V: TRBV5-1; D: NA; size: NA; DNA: TGCGCCAGCAGGGAGCTCACAGGCAATGCGTTTTTAATGAACACTGAAGCTTTCTTT; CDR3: CASRELTGNAFLMNTEAFF
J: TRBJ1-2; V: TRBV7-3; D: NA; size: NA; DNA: TGTGCCAGCAGCTTAACGAGGGAGGGTGGCTACACCTTC; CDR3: CASSLTREGGYTF
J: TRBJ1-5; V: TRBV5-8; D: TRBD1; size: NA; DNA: TGTGCCAGCAGCTTGTCAGGGACAGCTCCTCCCCAGCATTTT; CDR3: CASSLSGTAPPQHF
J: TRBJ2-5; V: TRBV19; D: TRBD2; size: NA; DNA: TGTGCCAGTAGTTGGACTAGCGGGAGAGACGTCAGGGAGACCCAGTACTTC; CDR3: CASSWTSGRDVRETQYF
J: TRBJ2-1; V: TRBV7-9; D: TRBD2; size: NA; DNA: TGTTCCAGCAGCTTAAGTAGCGGGGTAAACAATGAGCAGTTCTTC; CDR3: CSSSLSSGVNNEQFF
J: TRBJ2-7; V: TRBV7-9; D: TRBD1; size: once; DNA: TGTGCCAGCAGCGACAGGGGTTCCTACGAGCAGTACTTC; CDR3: CASSDRGSYEQYF
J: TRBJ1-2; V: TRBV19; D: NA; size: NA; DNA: TGTGCCAGTAGTCTCCTGGGGCAGCTTCCCACCTTC; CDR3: CASSLLGQLPTF
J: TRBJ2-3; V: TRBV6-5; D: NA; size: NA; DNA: TGTGCCAGCAGTTCGAGGACAGATACGCAGTATTTT; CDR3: CASSSRTDTQYF
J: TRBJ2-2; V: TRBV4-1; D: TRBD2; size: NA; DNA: TGCGCCAGCAGCCAACTAGCGGGCTCCGGGGAGCTGTTTTTT; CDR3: CASSQLAGSGELFF